This note documents a single TCR beta chain sequence. This sample is drawn from a study of blood T cell repertoires in COVID-19. Measured with immunoSEQ multiplex PCR; TCRdb has only the in-frame clones, and not every one. The sample lists about 45,000 clones; over 70% were seen once. The CDR3 sequence is 16 residues long. Per germline, CDR1 MNHNS and CDR2 SASEGT. J was trimmed by 3 bases and V by 4 bases; bases with no gene match: 9. This clonotype originated in a man between 65 and 85 years old with acute or convalescent COVID-19. This sequence joins TRBV6-1 and TRBJ1-5, with 7 bases matching TRBD1. The sample consisted of peripheral blood. The CDR3: CASSGVPQGFNQPQHF. The CDR3 nucleotides read TGTGCCAGCAGTGGGGTCCCACAGGGGTTCAATCAGCCCCAGCATTTT.